The rows below give T cell receptor beta chains drawn from one sample of a study of follicular helper T cells after annual influenza vaccination. Libraries were prepared by immunoSEQ multiplex PCR; TCRdb keeps only in-frame clonotypes and omits some of them. The sample records nearly 10,000 clones, roughly four fifths being singletons. The source was CXCR5- memory CD4+ T cells sorted from blood, collected 7 days after influenza vaccination. The receptors derive from an adult who received the influenza vaccine. The conserved cysteine and the conserved F or W are not part of the CDR3 here.

CDR3 length: 13; V gene: TRBV7-7; J gene: TRBJ2-5; CDR3 protein: ASSLSPSGEETQY
CDR3 length: 14; V gene: TRBV6-6; J gene: TRBJ1-2; CDR3 protein: ASSPGQGRSPDGYT
CDR3 length: 13; V gene: TRBV7-2; J gene: TRBJ1-4; CDR3 protein: ASSAGRGVGEKLF
CDR3 length: 11; V gene: TRBV7-9; J gene: TRBJ2-3; CDR3 protein: ASSSQGEGTQY
CDR3 length: 13; V gene: TRBV5-4; J gene: TRBJ2-1; CDR3 protein: ASSLHTGSVYEQF
CDR3 length: 13; V gene: TRBV7-2; J gene: TRBJ2-7; CDR3 protein: ASSLREGGPYEQY
CDR3 length: 13; V gene: TRBV5-6; J gene: TRBJ2-1; CDR3 protein: ASSPLAGSSNEQF
CDR3 length: 13; V gene: TRBV18; J gene: TRBJ1-4; CDR3 protein: ASSPRYATNEKLF
CDR3 length: 12; V gene: TRBV19; J gene: TRBJ2-1; CDR3 protein: ASSPPSSYNEQF
CDR3 length: 8; V gene: TRBV29-1; J gene: TRBJ1-2; CDR3 protein: SVANYGYT
CDR3 length: 11; V gene: TRBV18; J gene: TRBJ2-1; CDR3 protein: ASSPGGYNEQF
CDR3 length: 12; V gene: TRBV5-1; J gene: TRBJ2-7; CDR3 protein: ASSPHDSSYEQY